This T cell receptor beta chain was obtained from a study of preoperative IRX-2 immunotherapy in early breast cancer. Treatment reported: preoperative locoregional IRX-2 cytokine immunotherapy. Samples came from a phase Ib trial of preoperative locoregional IRX-2 cytokine immunotherapy. Sequencing used immunoSEQ multiplex PCR; TCRdb keeps in-frame clones, though not all of them. The table includes about 62,000 clones, approximately 94% detected once. Per the germline V gene, CDR1 is SEHNR and CDR2 is FQNEAQ (reference sequence). V was clipped by 0 bases and J by 8 bases, with 14 bases between them. The CDR3 consists of 15 residues.

The sample was taken from a patient treated with IRX-2 immunotherapy. The TCR originated in a human donor with breast cancer. The V gene is TRBV7-9, the J gene TRBJ2-1; possibly TRBD1 or TRBD2 for D (5 bases each). CDR3 nucleotides: TGTGCCAGCAGCTTAGCAGGGAGCCCGGGACATGAGCAGTTCTTC. It yields the protein CASSLAGSPGHEQFF.